One T cell receptor beta chain is described in this entry. This sample was taken from a study of control samples from healthy donors and cancer patients. Between the trimmed V and J ends, which lost 4 bases and 4 bases, there was a span of 13 bases. Per germline, CDR1 PRHDT and CDR2 FYEKMQ (reference sequence). The CDR3 runs to 14 residues. Produced via immunoSEQ multiplex PCR; TCRdb's table is partial and in-frame only. The table lists about 180,000 clones, around 90% of them singletons, with 1.4% in the top ten. The rearrangement links TRBV13 to TRBJ1-2; a weak D match, TRBD1 (5 bases). The sequencing sample was made of blood. This TCR was recovered from a man younger than 40 in good health. The CDR3 protein is CASSWDGPSYGYTF. The DNA for the CDR3 is TGTGCCAGCAGCTGGGACGGGCCCAGCTATGGCTACACCTTC.